This T cell receptor beta chain was sequenced in a study of blood T cell repertoires in COVID-19. Whole-study context: PBMCs, B-cell-depleted T cells, or T cells were the source of the cDNA or gDNA that made up the material.

Germline V gives CDR1 MNHNY, CDR2 SVGAGI (reference sequence). The CDR3 consists of 16 residues. V shed 1 base and J shed 0 bases, with 11 bases lying between them. Method: immunoSEQ multiplex PCR; TCRdb's copy keeps in-frame clones and lacks some. The data show roughly 100,000 clones, with 85% to 90% seen just once and about 3.2% held by the top ten. Sample: peripheral blood. The clonotype comes from a human donor in a cohort sampled during active COVID-19. The chain couples TRBV6-6 to TRBJ2-3; maybe TRBD1 (5 bases). This CDR3 reads CASSYYLDSSTDTQYF. The CDR3 coding sequence is TGTGCCAGCAGTTACTACCTAGACAGTAGCACAGATACGCAGTATTTT.